This T cell receptor (beta chain) was captured in a study of T cells in localized non-small cell lung cancer. Study results and limitations: Adjacent lung was found to contain a median roughly 60 of the top 100 tumor clones. An association was observed between higher blood T cell density and longer overall survival. In uninvolved adjacent lung, T cell clonality reached its highest value, exceeding tumor.

Libraries were prepared by immunoSEQ multiplex PCR; TCRdb keeps only in-frame clonotypes and omits some of them. This table holds 78,000 or so clones, roughly four fifths found once. Trimming removed 6 bases at V and 4 bases at J, with 7 bases between. This CDR3 spans 12 amino acids. The germline CDR1 and CDR2 sequences are SNHLY and FYNNEI. A note on this clone: Its antigen is unidentified.

This receptor was identified in a man between 40 and 70 years old with stage I lung adenocarcinoma. V and J are TRBV2 and TRBJ1-3, with D uncertain. The sequencing here drew on peripheral blood, taken before any cancer treatment. CDR3 loop: CASRREGNTIYF. Here the CDR3 DNA reads TGTGCCAGCAGGCGAGAGGGAAACACCATATATTTT.